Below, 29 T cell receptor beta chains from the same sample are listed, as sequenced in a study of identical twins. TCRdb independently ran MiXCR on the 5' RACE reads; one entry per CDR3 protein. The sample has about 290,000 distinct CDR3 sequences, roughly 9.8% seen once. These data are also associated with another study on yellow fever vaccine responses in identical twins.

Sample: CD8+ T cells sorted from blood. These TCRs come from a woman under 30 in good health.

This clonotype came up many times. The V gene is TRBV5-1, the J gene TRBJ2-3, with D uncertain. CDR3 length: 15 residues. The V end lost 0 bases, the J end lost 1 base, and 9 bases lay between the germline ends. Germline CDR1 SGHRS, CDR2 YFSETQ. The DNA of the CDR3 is TGCGCCAGCAGCTTGGACCCCGGCGGCACAGATACGCAGTATTTT. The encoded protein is CASSLDPGGTDTQYF.

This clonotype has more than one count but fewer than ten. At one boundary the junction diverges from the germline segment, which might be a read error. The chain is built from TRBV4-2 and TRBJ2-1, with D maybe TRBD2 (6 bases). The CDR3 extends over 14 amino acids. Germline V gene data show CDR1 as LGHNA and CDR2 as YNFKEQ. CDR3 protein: CASSQDYLESQHFF. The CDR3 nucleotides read TGTGCCAGCAGCCAGGACTACTTAGAGTCCCAGCATTTCTTC.

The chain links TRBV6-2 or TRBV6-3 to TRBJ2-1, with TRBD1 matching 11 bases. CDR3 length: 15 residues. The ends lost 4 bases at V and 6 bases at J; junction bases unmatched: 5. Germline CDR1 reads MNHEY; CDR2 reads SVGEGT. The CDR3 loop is CASSLKGTGGNEQFF. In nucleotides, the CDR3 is TGTGCCAGCAGTTTAAAAGGGACAGGGGGCAATGAGCAGTTCTTC.

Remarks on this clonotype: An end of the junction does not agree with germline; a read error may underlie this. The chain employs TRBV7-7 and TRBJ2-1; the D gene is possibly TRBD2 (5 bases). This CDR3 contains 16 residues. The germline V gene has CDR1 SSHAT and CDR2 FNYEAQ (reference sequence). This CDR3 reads CASSLRPGFSYNEQFF. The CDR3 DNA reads TGTGCTAGCAGCTTACGTCCGGGATTTTCCTACAATGAGCAGTTCTTC.

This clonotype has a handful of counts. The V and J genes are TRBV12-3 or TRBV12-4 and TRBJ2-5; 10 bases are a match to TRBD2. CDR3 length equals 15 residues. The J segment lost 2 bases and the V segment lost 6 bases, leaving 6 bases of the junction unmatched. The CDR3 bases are TGTGCCAGCAGCTCCCTAGCGGGAGAGCAAGAGACCCAGTACTTC. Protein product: CASSSLAGEQETQYF.

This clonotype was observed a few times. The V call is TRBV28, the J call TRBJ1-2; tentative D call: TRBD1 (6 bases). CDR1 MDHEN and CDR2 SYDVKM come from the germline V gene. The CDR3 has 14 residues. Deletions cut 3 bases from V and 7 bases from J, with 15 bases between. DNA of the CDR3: TGTGCCAGCAGTTTCGCGGGGGCGCTGCCTGGCTACACCTTC. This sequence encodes CASSFAGALPGYTF.

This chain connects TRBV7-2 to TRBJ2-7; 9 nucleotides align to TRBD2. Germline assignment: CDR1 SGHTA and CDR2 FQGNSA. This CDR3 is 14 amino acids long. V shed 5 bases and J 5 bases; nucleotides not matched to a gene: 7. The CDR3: CASSPPGLAHEQYF. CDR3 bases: TGTGCCAGCAGCCCCCCGGGACTAGCTCACGAGCAGTACTTC. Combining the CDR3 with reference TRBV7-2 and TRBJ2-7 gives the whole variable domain GAGVSQSPSNKVTEKGKDVELRCDPISGHTALYWYRQSLGQGLEFLIYFQGNSAPDKSGLPSDRFSAERTGGSVSTLTIQRTQQEDSAVYLCASSPPGLAHEQYFGPGTRLTVT.

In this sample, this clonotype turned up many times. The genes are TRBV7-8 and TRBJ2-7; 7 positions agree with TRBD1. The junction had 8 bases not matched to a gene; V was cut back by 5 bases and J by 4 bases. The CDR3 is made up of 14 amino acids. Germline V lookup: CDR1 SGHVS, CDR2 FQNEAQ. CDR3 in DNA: TGTGCCAGCAGCATGGACAGGTCTGGGTACGAGCAGTACTTC. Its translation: CASSMDRSGYEQYF.

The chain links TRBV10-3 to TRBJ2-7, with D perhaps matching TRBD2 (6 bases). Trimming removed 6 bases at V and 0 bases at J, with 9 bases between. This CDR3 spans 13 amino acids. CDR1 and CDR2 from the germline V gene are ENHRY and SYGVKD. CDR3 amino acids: CAIRAGSSYEQYF. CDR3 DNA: TGTGCCATCAGGGCGGGAAGCTCCTACGAGCAGTACTTC.

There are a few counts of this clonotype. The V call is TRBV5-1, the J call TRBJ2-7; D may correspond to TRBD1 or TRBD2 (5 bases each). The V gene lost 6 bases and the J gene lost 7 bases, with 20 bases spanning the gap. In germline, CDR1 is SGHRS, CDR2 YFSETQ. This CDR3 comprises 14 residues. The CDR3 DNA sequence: TGCGCCAGCACACTTGGCTGGGACGCCTCTGAGCAGTACTTC. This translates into CASTLGWDASEQYF.

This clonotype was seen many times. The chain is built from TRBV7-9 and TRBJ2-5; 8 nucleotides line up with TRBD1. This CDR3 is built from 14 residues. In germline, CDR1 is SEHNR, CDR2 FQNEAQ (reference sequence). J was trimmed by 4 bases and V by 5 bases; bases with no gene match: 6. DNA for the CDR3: TGTGCCAGCAGCCATTCAGGGGGCACAGAGACCCAGTACTTC. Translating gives CASSHSGGTETQYF.

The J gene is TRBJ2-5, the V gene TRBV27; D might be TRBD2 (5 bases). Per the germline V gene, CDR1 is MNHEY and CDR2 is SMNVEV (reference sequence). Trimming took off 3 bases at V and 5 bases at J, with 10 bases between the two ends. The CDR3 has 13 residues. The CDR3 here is CASSLGRRETQYF. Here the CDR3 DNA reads TGTGCCAGCAGTTTGGGCAGGAGGGAGACCCAGTACTTC.

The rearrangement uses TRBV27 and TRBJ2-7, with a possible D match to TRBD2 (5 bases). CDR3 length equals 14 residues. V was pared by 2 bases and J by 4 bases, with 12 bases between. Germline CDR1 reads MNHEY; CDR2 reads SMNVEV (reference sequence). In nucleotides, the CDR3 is TGTGCCAGCAGTTTAGGGTCCACGGGATACGAGCAGTACTTC. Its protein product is CASSLGSTGYEQYF.

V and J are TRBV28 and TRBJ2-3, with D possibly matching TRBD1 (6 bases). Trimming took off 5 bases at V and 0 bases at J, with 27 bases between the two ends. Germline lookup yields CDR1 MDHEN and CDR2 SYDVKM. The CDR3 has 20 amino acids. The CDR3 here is CASSPPPRDIWRTSTDTQYF. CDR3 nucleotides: TGTGCCAGCAGTCCCCCCCCCAGGGACATATGGAGAACTAGCACAGATACGCAGTATTTT.

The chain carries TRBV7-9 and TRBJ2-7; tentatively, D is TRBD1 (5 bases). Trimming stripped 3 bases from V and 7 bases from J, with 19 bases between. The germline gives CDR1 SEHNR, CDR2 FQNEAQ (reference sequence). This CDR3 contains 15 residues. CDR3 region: CASSFPPAGIWEQYF. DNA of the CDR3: TGTGCCAGCAGCTTCCCCCCAGCAGGGATATGGGAGCAGTACTTC. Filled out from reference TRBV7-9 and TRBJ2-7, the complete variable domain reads DTGVSQNPRHKITKRGQNVTFRCDPISEHNRLYWYRQTLGQGPEFLTYFQNEAQLEKSRLLSDRFSAERPKGSFSTLEIQRTEQGDSAMYLCASSFPPAGIWEQYFGPGTRLTVT.

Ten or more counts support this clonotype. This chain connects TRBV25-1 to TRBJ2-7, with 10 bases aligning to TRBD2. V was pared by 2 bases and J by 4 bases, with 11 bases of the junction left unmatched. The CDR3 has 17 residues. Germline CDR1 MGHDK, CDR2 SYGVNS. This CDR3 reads CASSEPLRSSGSYEQYF. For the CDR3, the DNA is TGTGCCAGCAGTGAACCCCTCCGTTCTAGCGGGAGTTACGAGCAGTACTTC.

In DNA, the CDR3 is TGCAGCGTTGAAGTGTGGGACAGGGAAAATGAGCAGTTCTTC. Amino acids: CSVEVWDRENEQFF. The rearrangement joins TRBV29-1 to TRBJ2-1, with 9 bases identical to TRBD1. The CDR3 runs to 14 residues. V gave up 1 base and J gave up 7 bases; unmatched junction bases: 5. CDR1 is SQVTM and CDR2 is ANQGSEA in the germline V gene.

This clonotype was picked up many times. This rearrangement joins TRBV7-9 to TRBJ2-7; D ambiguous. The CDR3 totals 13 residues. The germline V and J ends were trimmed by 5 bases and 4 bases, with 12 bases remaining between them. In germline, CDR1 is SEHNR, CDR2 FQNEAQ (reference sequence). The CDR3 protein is CASSPKFPYEQYF. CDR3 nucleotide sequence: TGTGCCAGCAGCCCGAAGTTTCCATACGAGCAGTACTTC.

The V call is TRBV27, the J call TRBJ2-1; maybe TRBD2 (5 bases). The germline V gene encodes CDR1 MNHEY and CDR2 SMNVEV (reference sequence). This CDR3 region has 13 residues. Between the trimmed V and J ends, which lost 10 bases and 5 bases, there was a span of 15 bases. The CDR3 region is CAIRRPRDNEQFF. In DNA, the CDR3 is TGTGCCATCCGACGGCCGAGGGACAATGAGCAGTTCTTC.

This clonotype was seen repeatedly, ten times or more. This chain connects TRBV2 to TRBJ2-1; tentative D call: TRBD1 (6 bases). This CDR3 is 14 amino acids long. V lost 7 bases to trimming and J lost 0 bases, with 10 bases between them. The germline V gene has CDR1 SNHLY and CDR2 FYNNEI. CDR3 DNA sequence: TGTGCCAGCATGGGGGCGGACTCCTACAATGAGCAGTTCTTC. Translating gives CASMGADSYNEQFF.

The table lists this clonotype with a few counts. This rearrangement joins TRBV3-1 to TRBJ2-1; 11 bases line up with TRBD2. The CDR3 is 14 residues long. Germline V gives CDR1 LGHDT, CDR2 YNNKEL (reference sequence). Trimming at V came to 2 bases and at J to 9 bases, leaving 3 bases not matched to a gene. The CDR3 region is CASSQTGTSGEQFF. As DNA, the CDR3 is TGTGCCAGCAGCCAAACCGGGACTAGCGGTGAGCAGTTCTTC.

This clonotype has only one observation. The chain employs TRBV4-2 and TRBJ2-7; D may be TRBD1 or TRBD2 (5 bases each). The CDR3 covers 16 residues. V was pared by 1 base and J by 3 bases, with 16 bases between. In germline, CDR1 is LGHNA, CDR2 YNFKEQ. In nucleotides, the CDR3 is TGTGCCAGCAGCCAAGCGGCCGGGACGGACGGCTACGAGCAGTACTTC. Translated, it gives CASSQAAGTDGYEQYF.

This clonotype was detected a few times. Here the CDR3 DNA reads TGTGCCACCAGTGGGACAGGGAGTGAGACCCAGTACTTC. This codes for CATSGTGSETQYF. This chain joins TRBV24-1 and TRBJ2-5, with TRBD1 identical over 8 bases. Germline V gene sequence: CDR1 KGHDR, CDR2 SFDVKD. The ends lost 5 bases at V and 5 bases at J; junction bases unmatched: 3. The CDR3 has 13 amino acids.

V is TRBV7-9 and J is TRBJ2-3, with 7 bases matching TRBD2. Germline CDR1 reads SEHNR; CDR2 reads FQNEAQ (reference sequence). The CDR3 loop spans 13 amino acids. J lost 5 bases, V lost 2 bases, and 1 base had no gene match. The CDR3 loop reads CASSLLAEDTQYF. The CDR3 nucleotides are TGTGCCAGCAGCTTACTAGCGGAAGATACGCAGTATTTT.

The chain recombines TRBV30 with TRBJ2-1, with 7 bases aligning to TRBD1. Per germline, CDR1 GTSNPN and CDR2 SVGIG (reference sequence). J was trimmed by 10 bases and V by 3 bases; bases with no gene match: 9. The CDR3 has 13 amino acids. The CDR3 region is CAWREQGFWEQFF. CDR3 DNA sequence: TGTGCCTGGAGGGAACAGGGGTTCTGGGAGCAGTTCTTC.

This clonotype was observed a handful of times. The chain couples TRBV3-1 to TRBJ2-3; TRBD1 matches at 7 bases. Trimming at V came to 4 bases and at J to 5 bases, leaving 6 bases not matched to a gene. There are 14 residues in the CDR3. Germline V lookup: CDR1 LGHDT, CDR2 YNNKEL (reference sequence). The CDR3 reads CASSLYDREDTQYF. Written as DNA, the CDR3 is TGTGCCAGCAGCCTCTACGACAGGGAAGATACGCAGTATTTT.

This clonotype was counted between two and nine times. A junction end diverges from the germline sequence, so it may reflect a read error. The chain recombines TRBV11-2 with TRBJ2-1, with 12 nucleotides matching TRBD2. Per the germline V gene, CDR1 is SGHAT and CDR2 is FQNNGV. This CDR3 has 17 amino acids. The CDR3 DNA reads TGTGCCAGCAGCCTAGACCTACTAGCGGGAGGTCAGGATGAGCAGTTCTTC. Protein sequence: CASSLDLLAGGQDEQFF.

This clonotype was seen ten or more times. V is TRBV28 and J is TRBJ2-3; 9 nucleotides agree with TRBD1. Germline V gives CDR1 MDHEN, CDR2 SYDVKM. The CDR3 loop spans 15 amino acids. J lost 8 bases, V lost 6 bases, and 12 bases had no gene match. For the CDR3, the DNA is TGTGCCAGCAGCAGGACAGGGGACCAGGGGGGTACGCAGTATTTT. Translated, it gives CASSRTGDQGGTQYF. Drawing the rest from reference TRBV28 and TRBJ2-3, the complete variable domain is DVKVTQSSRYLVKRTGEKVFLECVQDMDHENMFWYRQDPGLGLRLIYFSYDVKMKEKGDIPEGYSVSREKKERFSLILESASTNQTSMYLCASSRTGDQGGTQYFGPGTRLTVL.

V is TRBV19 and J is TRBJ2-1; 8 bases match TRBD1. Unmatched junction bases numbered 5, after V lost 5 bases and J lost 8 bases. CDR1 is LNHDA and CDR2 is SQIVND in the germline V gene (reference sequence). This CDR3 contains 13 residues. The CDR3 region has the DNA TGTGCCAGTAGTGCGGGACAGGTTTATGAGCAGTTCTTC. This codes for CASSAGQVYEQFF.